This TCR beta chain emerged from a study of TIL therapy for anti-PD-1-resistant metastatic lung cancer. Turning to the study itself: Four tumors were EGFR-mutant and two were ALK-rearranged. Median tumor mutation burden was 1.5 mutations per megabase.

Overall study results and limits: This highly selected cohort may not generalize to typical lung cancer patients. TIL clonotype persistence in blood showed no apparent association with response.

V was clipped by 5 bases and J by 7 bases; unmatched bases: 5. The CDR3 is made up of 13 amino acids. The germline V gene encodes CDR1 SQVTM and CDR2 ANQGSEA. Time point specified: pre-treatment sample, taken before nivolumab and TIL therapy. As concerns this clone: Its antigen is unknown.

The libraries were made with immunoSEQ v3. The protocol was immunoSEQ multiplex PCR, while the TCRdb copy is restricted to in-frame clones and leaves out a portion. The table includes tens of thousands of clones, roughly 70% detected once. This TCR derives from a person aged 25 to 80 with non-small cell lung cancer. The source material was blood, sampled at baseline. The J gene is TRBJ1-6, the V gene TRBV29-1; 7 bases line up with TRBD1. The CDR3 coding sequence is TGCAGCGTTCGCAGGGGGGACAATTCACCCCTCCACTTT. Encoded protein: CSVRRGDNSPLHF.